This T cell receptor (beta chain) originates from a study of monozygotic twins with inflammatory bowel disease. TCRdb reprocessed the 5' RACE reads and stores each CDR3 protein as one record, lacking DNA. Found here are around 400,000 distinct CDR3 sequences; the top ten clones hold around 2.5%. Details on this clonotype: Its antigen remains unknown.

Overall study findings and caveats: Relative to healthy twins, IBD patients had fewer clonotypes in common with others, a gap that was especially apparent with disease activity.

Germline loops: CDR1 SQVTM, CDR2 ANQGSEA. The CDR3 spans 12 residues. Sequenced: blood. The chain combines TRBV29-1 with TRBJ2-1; TCRdb selects TRBD2, and the lack of DNA leaves this call unchecked. This sequence was found in a human donor with ulcerative colitis or Crohn's disease, or a healthy co-twin of an affected twin (not recorded which). CDR3 protein: CSAPRGDNEQFF.